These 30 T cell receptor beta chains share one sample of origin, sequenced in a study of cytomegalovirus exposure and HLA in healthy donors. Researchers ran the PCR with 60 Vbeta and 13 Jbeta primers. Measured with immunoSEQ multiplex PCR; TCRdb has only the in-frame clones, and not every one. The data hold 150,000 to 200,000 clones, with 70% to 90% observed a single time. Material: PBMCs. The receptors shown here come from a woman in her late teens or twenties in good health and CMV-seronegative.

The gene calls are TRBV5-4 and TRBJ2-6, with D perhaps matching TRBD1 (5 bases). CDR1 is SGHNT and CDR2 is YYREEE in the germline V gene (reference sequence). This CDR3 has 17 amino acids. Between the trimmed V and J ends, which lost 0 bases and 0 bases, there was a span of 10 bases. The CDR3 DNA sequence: TGTGCCAGCAGCTTGGAAAAGGGGAACTCTGGGGCCAACGTCCTGACTTTC. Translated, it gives CASSLEKGNSGANVLTF.

CDR3 in DNA: TGCAGCGTTGTAGAGGGCGCGGGGTACAATGAGCAGTTCTTC. It yields the protein CSVVEGAGYNEQFF. The rearrangement joins TRBV29-1 to TRBJ2-1; D may be TRBD2 (6 bases). The CDR3 covers 14 residues. V was clipped by 4 bases and J by 4 bases, with 14 bases between them. The germline gives CDR1 SQVTM, CDR2 ANQGSEA.

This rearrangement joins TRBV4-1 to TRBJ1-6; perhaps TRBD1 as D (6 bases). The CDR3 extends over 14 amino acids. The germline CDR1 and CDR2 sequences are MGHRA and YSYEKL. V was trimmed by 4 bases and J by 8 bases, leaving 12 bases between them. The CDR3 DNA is TGCGCCAGCAGCCGTATCCAGGGGTATTCACCCCTCCACTTT. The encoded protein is CASSRIQGYSPLHF.

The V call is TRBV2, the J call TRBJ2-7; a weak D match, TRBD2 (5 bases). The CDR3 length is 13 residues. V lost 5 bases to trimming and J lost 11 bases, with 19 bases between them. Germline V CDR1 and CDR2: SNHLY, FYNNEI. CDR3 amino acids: CASSPSRLAMEYF. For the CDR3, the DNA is TGTGCCAGCAGTCCCTCGAGATTAGCGATGGAGTACTTC.

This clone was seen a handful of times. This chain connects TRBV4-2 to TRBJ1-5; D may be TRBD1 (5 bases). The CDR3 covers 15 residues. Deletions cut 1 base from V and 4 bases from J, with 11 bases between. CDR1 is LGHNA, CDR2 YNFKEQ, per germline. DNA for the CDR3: TGTGCCAGCAGCCAAGGGGACTTCGGTAATCAGCCCCAGCATTTT. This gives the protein CASSQGDFGNQPQHF.

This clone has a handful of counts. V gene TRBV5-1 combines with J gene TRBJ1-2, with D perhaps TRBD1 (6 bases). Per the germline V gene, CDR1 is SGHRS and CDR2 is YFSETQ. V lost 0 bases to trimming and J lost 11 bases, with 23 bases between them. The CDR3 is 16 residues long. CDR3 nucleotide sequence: TGCGCCAGCAGCTTGGGGCATCCGGGACAAGGACAAGGGTACACCTTC. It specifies CASSLGHPGQGQGYTF.

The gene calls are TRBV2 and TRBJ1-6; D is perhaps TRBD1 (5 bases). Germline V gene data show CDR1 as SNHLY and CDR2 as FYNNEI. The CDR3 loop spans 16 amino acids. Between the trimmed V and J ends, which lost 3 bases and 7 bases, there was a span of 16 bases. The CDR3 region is CASSDTTWGVNSPLHF. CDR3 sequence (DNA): TGTGCCAGCAGTGACACGACGTGGGGCGTGAATTCACCCCTCCACTTT.

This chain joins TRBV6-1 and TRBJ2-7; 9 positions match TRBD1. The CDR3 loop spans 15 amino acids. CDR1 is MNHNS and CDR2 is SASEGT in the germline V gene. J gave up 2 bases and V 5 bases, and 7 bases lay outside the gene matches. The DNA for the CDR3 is TGTGCCAGCAGTCAGGGACAGGGCCGTACCTACGAGCAGTACTTC. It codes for CASSQGQGRTYEQYF.

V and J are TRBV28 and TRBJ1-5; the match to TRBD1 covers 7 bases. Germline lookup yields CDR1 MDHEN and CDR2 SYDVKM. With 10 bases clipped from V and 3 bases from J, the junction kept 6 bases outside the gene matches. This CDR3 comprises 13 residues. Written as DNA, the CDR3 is TGTGCCACCTGGGGGACAGACAATCAGCCCCAGCATTTT. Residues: CATWGTDNQPQHF.

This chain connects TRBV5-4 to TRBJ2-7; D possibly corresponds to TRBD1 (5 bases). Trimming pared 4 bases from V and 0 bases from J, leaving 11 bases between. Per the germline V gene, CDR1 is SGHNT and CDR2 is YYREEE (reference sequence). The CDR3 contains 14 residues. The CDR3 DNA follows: TGTGCCAGCAGCACTTGGGGCCCCTCCTACGAGCAGTACTTC. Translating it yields CASSTWGPSYEQYF.

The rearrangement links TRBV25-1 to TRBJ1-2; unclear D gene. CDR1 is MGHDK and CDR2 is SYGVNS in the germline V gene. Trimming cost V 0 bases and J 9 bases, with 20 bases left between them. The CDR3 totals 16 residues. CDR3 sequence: CASSEYADGGVKRYTF. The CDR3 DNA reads TGTGCCAGCAGTGAATACGCTGACGGCGGGGTCAAACGCTACACCTTC.

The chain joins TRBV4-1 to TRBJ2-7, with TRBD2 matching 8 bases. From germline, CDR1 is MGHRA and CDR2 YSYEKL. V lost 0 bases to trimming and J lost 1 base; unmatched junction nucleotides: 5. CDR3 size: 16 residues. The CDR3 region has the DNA TGCGCCAGCAGCCAAGACCGGGAGGGGGGATCCTACGAGCAGTACTTC. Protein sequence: CASSQDREGGSYEQYF.

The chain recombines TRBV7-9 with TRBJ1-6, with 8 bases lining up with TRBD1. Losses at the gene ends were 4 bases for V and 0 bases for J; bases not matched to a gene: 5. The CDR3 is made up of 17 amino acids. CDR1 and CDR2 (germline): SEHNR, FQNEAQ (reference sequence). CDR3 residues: CASSSRTGSSYNSPLHF. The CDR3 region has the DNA TGTGCCAGCAGCTCCAGGACAGGGAGCTCCTATAATTCACCCCTCCACTTT.

The CDR3 region has the DNA TGCGCCAGCAGCTTGATTTTAGCGGGGGGGCAAGGGGAGACCCAGTACTTC. Amino acid sequence: CASSLILAGGQGETQYF. This chain joins TRBV5-1 and TRBJ2-5; 11 bases are shared with TRBD2. The CDR3 is 17 amino acids. J was trimmed by 5 bases and V by 1 base; bases with no gene match: 10. Germline CDR1 reads SGHRS; CDR2 reads YFSETQ.

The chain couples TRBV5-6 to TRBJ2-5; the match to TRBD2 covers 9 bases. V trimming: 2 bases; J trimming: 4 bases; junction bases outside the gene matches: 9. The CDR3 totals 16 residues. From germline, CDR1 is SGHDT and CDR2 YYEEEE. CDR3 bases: TGTGCCAGCAGCTTTGCCAGCGGGGGGCGGGCAGAGACCCAGTACTTC. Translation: CASSFASGGRAETQYF.

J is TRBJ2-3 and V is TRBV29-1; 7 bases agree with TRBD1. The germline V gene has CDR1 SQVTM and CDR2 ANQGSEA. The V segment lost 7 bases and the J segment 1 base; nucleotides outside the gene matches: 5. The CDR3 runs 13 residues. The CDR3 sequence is CSGQGLGTDTQYF. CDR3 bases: TGCAGCGGACAGGGCCTAGGCACAGATACGCAGTATTTT.

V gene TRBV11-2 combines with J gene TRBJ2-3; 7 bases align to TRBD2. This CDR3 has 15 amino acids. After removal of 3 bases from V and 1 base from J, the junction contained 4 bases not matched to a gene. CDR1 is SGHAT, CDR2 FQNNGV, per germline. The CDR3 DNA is TGTGCCAGCAGCTTGGGCACTAGCGGCACAGATACGCAGTATTTT. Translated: CASSLGTSGTDTQYF.

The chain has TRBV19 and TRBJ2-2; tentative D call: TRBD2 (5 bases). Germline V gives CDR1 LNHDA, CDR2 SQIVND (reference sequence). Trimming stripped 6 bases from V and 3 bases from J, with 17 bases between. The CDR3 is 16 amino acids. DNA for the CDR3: TGTGCCAGTAGCCTACAAGGACTCGCTCACACCGGGGAGCTGTTTTTT. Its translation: CASSLQGLAHTGELFF.

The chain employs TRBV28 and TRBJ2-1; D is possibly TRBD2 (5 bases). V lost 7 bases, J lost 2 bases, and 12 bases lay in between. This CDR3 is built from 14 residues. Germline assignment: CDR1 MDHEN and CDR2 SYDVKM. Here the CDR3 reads CASTFRRPYNEQFF. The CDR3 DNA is TGTGCCAGCACTTTTCGGAGGCCCTACAATGAGCAGTTCTTC.

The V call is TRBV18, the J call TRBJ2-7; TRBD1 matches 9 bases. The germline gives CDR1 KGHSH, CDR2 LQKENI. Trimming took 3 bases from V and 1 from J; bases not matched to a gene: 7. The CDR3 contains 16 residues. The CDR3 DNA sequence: TGTGCCAGCTCACCGTCGGGACAGGGAAGGTCCTACGAGCAGTACTTC. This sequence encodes CASSPSGQGRSYEQYF.

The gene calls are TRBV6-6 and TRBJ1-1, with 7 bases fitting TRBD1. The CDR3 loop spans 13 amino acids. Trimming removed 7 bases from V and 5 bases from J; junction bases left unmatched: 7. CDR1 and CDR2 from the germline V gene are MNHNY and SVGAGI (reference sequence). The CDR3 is CASTRQGRTEAFF. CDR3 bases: TGTGCCAGCACCAGACAGGGACGAACTGAAGCTTTCTTT.

In DNA form, the CDR3 reads TGTGCCAGCACGGTTAACACTGAAGCTTTCTTT. It translates to CASTVNTEAFF. V usage is TRBV19 and J usage is TRBJ1-1; D ambiguous. The CDR3 has 11 amino acids. Trimming stripped 9 bases from V and 2 bases from J, with 7 bases between. Germline assignment: CDR1 LNHDA and CDR2 SQIVND (reference sequence).

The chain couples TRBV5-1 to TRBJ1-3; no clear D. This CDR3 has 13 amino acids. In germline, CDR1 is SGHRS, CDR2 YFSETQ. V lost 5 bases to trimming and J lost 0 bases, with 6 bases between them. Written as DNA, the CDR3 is TGCGCCAGCAGGATGAGCTCTGGAAACACCATATATTTT. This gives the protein CASRMSSGNTIYF.

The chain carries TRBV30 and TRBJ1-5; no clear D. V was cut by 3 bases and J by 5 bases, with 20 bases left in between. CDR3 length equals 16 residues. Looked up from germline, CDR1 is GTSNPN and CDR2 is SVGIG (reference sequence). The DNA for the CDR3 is TGTGCCTGGAGCCCGTCTCTAGTAGGTCCATATCAGCCCCAGCATTTT. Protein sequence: CAWSPSLVGPYQPQHF.

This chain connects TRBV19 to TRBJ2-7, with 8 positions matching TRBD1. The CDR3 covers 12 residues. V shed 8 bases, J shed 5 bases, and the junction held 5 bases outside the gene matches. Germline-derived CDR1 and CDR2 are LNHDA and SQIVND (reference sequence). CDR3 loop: CASQDRVHEQYF. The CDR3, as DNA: TGTGCCAGTCAGGACAGGGTCCACGAGCAGTACTTC.

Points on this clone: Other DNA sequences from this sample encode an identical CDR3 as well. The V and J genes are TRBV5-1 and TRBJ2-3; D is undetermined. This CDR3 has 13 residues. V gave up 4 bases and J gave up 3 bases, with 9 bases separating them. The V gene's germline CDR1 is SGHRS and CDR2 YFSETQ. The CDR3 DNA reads TGCGCCAGCAGCCCTGTGTCGACAGATACGCAGTATTTT. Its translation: CASSPVSTDTQYF. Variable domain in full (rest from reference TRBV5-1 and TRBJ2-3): KAGVTQTPRYLIKTRGQQVTLSCSPISGHRSVSWYQQTPGQGLQFLFEYFSETQRNKGNFPGRFSGRQFSNSRSEMNVSTLELGDSALYLCASSPVSTDTQYFGPGTRLTVL.

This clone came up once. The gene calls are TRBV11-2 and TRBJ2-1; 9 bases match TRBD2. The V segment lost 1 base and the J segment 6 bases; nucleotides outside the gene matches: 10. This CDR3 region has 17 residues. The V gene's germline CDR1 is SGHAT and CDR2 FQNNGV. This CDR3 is CASSLVGQRGAPNEQFF. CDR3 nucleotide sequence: TGTGCCAGCAGCTTAGTCGGCCAGCGGGGGGCACCCAATGAGCAGTTCTTC.

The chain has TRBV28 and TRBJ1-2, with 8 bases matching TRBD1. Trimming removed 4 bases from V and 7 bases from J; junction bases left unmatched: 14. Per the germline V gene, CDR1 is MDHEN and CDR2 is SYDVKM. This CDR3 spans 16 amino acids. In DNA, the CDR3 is TGTGCCAGCAGTTCCTACACAGGGGGTTTAGGGCGTGGCTACACCTTC. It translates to CASSSYTGGLGRGYTF.

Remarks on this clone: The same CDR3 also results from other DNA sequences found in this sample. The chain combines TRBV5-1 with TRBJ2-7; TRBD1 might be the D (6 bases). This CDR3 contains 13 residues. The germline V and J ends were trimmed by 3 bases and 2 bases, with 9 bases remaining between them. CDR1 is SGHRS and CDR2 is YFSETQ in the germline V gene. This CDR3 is CASSSGQTYEQYF. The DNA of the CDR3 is TGCGCCAGCAGCTCCGGACAGACCTACGAGCAGTACTTC.

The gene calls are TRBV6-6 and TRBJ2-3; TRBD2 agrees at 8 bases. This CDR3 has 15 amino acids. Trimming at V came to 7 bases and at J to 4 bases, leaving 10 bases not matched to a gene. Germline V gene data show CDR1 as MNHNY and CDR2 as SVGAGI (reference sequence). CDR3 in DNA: TGTGCCAGCACCCAAGTACGGGGGGGTCCAGATACGCAGTATTTT. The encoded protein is CASTQVRGGPDTQYF.